What follows are 15 T cell receptor beta chains derived from one specimen sequenced in a study of cytomegalovirus exposure and HLA in healthy donors. Primers included in the PCR were 60 Vbeta and 13 Jbeta primers. Method: immunoSEQ multiplex PCR; TCRdb's copy keeps in-frame clones and lacks some. This sample contains some 150,000 clones. The sequenced sample consisted of PBMCs. These receptors were collected from a woman between 18 and 29 years old in good health and CMV-seronegative.

The genes are TRBV4-3 and TRBJ2-1; D gene ambiguous. With 2 bases removed from V and 7 bases from J, the gap between germline ends came to 12 bases. Germline assignment: CDR1 LGHNA and CDR2 YSLEER. There are 14 residues in the CDR3. CDR3 DNA sequence: TGCGCCAGCAGCCAAAGTAGCATAGATAATGAGCAGTTCTTC. Translation: CASSQSSIDNEQFF.

CDR3 amino acids: CASSGADSGKSGNTIYF. CDR3 nucleotide sequence: TGTGCCAGCAGTGGTGCGGACAGTGGCAAATCTGGAAACACCATATATTTT. The V and J genes are TRBV2 and TRBJ1-3; the D gene is possibly TRBD1 (6 bases). V lost 4 bases, J lost 1 base, and 17 bases lay in between. Germline V lookup: CDR1 SNHLY, CDR2 FYNNEI. The CDR3 runs 17 residues. Based on the CDR3 plus reference TRBV2 and TRBJ1-3, the full variable domain is EPEVTQTPSHQVTQMGQEVILRCVPISNHLYFYWYRQILGQKVEFLVSFYNNEISEKSEIFDDQFSVERPDGSNFTLKIRSTKLEDSAMYFCASSGADSGKSGNTIYFGEGSWLTVV.

J is TRBJ2-1 and V is TRBV19, with D possibly TRBD1 on 6 matching bases. CDR3 length equals 14 residues. Per the germline V gene, CDR1 is LNHDA and CDR2 is SQIVND (reference sequence). Trimming took 4 bases from V and 1 from J, leaving 8 bases between them. The CDR3, as DNA: TGTGCCAGTAGTAAACAGGGTTCCTACAATGAGCAGTTCTTC. Its translation is CASSKQGSYNEQFF.

The gene calls are TRBV5-1 and TRBJ2-5, with a weak D call TRBD1 (5 bases). V lost 7 bases and J 3 bases, leaving 16 bases between the germline ends. The germline gives CDR1 SGHRS, CDR2 YFSETQ. The CDR3 loop spans 14 amino acids. The CDR3 region has the DNA TGCGCCAGCGCGAAATTACAGGCAAAAGAGACCCAGTACTTC. Translation: CASAKLQAKETQYF.

This chain connects TRBV5-1 to TRBJ1-5; D remains unclear. V was clipped by 0 bases and J by 1 base, with 8 bases between them. CDR1 is SGHRS and CDR2 is YFSETQ in the germline V gene. This CDR3 region has 15 residues. The CDR3 nucleotides are TGCGCCAGCAGCTTGGTATCAGGAAGCAATCAGCCCCAGCATTTT. Translating it yields CASSLVSGSNQPQHF.

The chain links TRBV2 to TRBJ2-3, with D possibly being TRBD1 (5 bases). V lost 7 bases and J lost 0, with 14 bases in between. This CDR3 comprises 15 residues. Germline lookup yields CDR1 SNHLY and CDR2 FYNNEI. The CDR3 DNA sequence: TGTGCCAGCAAACAACAGGTGTCTAGCACAGATACGCAGTATTTT. Amino acid sequence: CASKQQVSSTDTQYF.

The chain uses TRBV5-4 and TRBJ2-7; 7 positions match TRBD2. Germline V gene sequence: CDR1 SGHNT, CDR2 YYREEE (reference sequence). The CDR3 sequence is 12 residues long. The CDR3 here is CASSSGGGTTEV. The CDR3 region has the DNA TGTGCCAGCAGCTCCGGTGGGGGGACTACCGAGGTC.

The chain has TRBV5-4 and TRBJ2-7; the match to TRBD2 covers 13 bases. Germline V CDR1 and CDR2: SGHNT, YYREEE (reference sequence). CDR3 length: 17 residues. V lost 0 bases and J lost 0; bases outside the gene matches: 3. The CDR3, as DNA: TGTGCCAGCAGCTTGGGGGGACTAGCGGGGAGCTCCTACGAGCAGTACGTC. The encoded protein is CASSLGGLAGSSYEQYV.

This rearrangement joins TRBV14 to TRBJ1-1, with D uncertain. Trimming removed 1 base at V and 1 base at J, with 10 bases between. The CDR3 totals 15 residues. Germline assignment: CDR1 SGHDN and CDR2 FVKESK. This chain's CDR3 is CASSQATGWNTEAFF. CDR3 in DNA: TGTGCCAGCAGCCAAGCTACGGGTTGGAACACTGAAGCTTTCTTT.

V and J are TRBV16 and TRBJ1-5; possibly TRBD1 for D (5 bases). The CDR3 covers 13 residues. The germline V gene encodes CDR1 KGHSY and CDR2 FQNENV. The V gene lost 4 bases and the J gene lost 5 bases, with 9 bases spanning the gap. CDR3 sequence (DNA): TGTGCCAGCAGCCGGGGGGGGGATCAGCCCCAGCATTTT. Protein: CASSRGGDQPQHF.

The DNA for the CDR3 is TGTGCCAGCAGAAAAACGACTAGCACAGATACGCAGTATTTT. It translates to CASRKTTSTDTQYF. The V gene is TRBV6-5, the J gene TRBJ2-3, with D uncertain. The CDR3 spans 14 residues. Germline lookup yields CDR1 MNHEY and CDR2 SVGAGI. The V end lost 6 bases, the J end lost 0 bases, and 10 bases lay between the germline ends.

This sequence joins TRBV20-1 and TRBJ1-2; no clear D gene. Between the trimmed V and J ends, which lost 5 bases and 2 bases, there was a span of 3 bases. The germline V gene has CDR1 DFQATT and CDR2 SNEGSKA (reference sequence). CDR3 length: 10 amino acids. DNA for the CDR3: TGCAGTGCTTCAAACTATGGCTACACCTTC. Translated, it gives CSASNYGYTF.

This sequence joins TRBV11-3 and TRBJ2-1; the match to TRBD2 covers 10 bases. CDR1 SGHNT and CDR2 YENEEA come from the germline V gene. The CDR3 length is 15 residues. The ends lost 4 bases at V and 4 bases at J; junction bases unmatched: 4. This CDR3 reads CASSYTSGIYNEQFF. The CDR3 DNA reads as TGTGCCAGCAGCTATACTAGCGGGATTTACAATGAGCAGTTCTTC.

V and J are TRBV5-6 and TRBJ1-2; D unclear. V was cut by 0 bases and J by 1 base, with 4 bases left in between. The CDR3 has 13 amino acids. From germline, CDR1 is SGHDT and CDR2 YYEEEE. CDR3 bases: TGTGCCAGCAGCTTGGACATTAACTATGGCTACACCTTC. Encoded protein: CASSLDINYGYTF.

This chain connects TRBV6-1 to TRBJ1-1, with 8 nucleotides matching TRBD1. The length of the CDR3 is 13 residues. Germline V gene lookup returns CDR1 MNHNS and CDR2 SASEGT. V gave up 7 bases and J gave up 5 bases; unmatched junction bases: 6. The CDR3 protein is CASKEQGGTEAFF. CDR3 sequence (DNA): TGTGCCAGCAAAGAACAGGGGGGGACTGAAGCTTTCTTT.